This T cell receptor (beta chain) appears in the sequencing data of a study of T cells in Graves' hyperthyroidism and ophthalmopathy. The wider study: Prior to any treatment, at the point of initial diagnosis, peripheral blood was collected.

The sample holds a few counts of this clonotype. Patients having uncontrolled infection, another autoimmune disease, pregnancy or lactation were not included. Preceding any ophthalmopathy symptoms, the blood sample dates from first hyperthyroidism diagnosis. RNA transcripts served as the template for amplifying TCR beta CDR3 regions. Primed by the HTBI set, a first-round RT-PCR was run on the TCR CDR3. TCRdb passed the multiplex PCR reads through MiXCR, listing each CDR3 protein once. The table has 160,000 or so distinct CDR3 sequences, 9.4% seen once. Germline CDR1 SGHNT, CDR2 YYREEE (reference sequence). The V gene end was trimmed by 0 bases and the J gene end by 4 bases; junction bases not matched to a gene: 4. CDR3 length: 16 amino acids.

This sequence originates from a woman between 18 and 29 years old with Graves' hyperthyroidism that later progressed to Graves' ophthalmopathy. V usage is TRBV5-4 and J usage is TRBJ2-3, with 11 bases identical to TRBD2. The sequenced sample consisted of blood. The CDR3 loop reads CASSLGSGGASDTQYF. The CDR3 bases are TGTGCCAGCAGCTTGGGTAGCGGGGGGGCCTCAGATACGCAGTATTTT.